These 13 T cell receptor beta chains were sequenced from one sample in a study of T cells in Graves' hyperthyroidism and ophthalmopathy (dated by TCRdb to 2018 to 2020). The library came from multiplex PCR. The sequencer listed for this sample is Illumina HiSeq 2000. The TCR beta CDR3 regions were amplified from the RNA transcripts. The first round of RT-PCR for the TCR CDR3 was performed with the HTBI primer set and the Qiagen OneStep RT-PCR kit. TCRdb trimmed public reads at Q25 via fastp, called clones via MiXCR and kept in-frame beta chains. CDR3 protein sequences are deduplicated, and each keeps its most common genes and DNA. This sample holds 650,000 to 850,000 distinct CDR3 sequences; approximately 19% were observed only once. The ten top clones hold approximately 15% of the sample. Material for sequencing was blood. Every receptor here comes from a woman in her forties or fifties with Graves' hyperthyroidism that later progressed to Graves' ophthalmopathy.

This clonotype was observed at least ten times. The chain joins TRBV15 to TRBJ1-1, with TRBD1 as a possible D gene (5 bases). The CDR3 consists of 13 residues. Germline V gene data show CDR1 as LNHNV and CDR2 as YYDKDF (reference sequence). Trimming left V 1 base short and J 4 bases short, with 7 bases between. CDR3: CATSRGGGTEAFF. The CDR3 region has the DNA TGTGCCACCAGCAGAGGGGGGGGCACTGAAGCTTTCTTT. The variable domain in full, with the rest retrieved from reference TRBV15 and TRBJ1-1, is DAMVIQNPRYQVTQFGKPVTLSCSQTLNHNVMYWYQQKSSQAPKLLFHYYDKDFNNEADTPDNFQSRRPNTSFCFLDIRSPGLGDTAMYLCATSRGGGTEAFFGQGTRLTVV.

The sample holds many counts of this clonotype. This chain links TRBV11-2 with TRBJ2-2; D remains unclear. This CDR3 is built from 15 residues. V was pared by 3 bases and J by 1 base, with 9 bases between. Germline V CDR1 and CDR2: SGHAT, FQNNGV. The CDR3 region is CASSLRSLNTGELFF. The DNA for the CDR3 is TGTGCCAGCAGCTTGCGGAGCTTGAACACCGGGGAGCTGTTTTTT.

This clonotype was observed many times. This sequence joins TRBV7-3 and TRBJ1-6, with D perhaps TRBD1 (5 bases). Germline V CDR1 and CDR2: SGHTA, FQGTGA. Trimming stripped 5 bases from V and 6 bases from J, with 14 bases between. The CDR3 sequence is 15 residues long. CDR3 bases: TGTGCCAGCAGCCGAACGGGGGGAGGTAATTCACCCCTCCACTTT. Encoded protein: CASSRTGGGNSPLHF.

This clonotype was seen repeatedly, ten times or more. The chain carries TRBV7-2 and TRBJ1-5; the D gene is possibly TRBD1 (6 bases). This CDR3 comprises 15 residues. V lost 1 base to trimming and J lost 6 bases, with 13 bases between them. Germline-derived CDR1 and CDR2 are SGHTA and FQGNSA. The CDR3 sequence is CASSLGWGGGQPQHF. For the CDR3, the DNA is TGTGCCAGCAGCTTAGGTTGGGGAGGGGGTCAGCCCCAGCATTTT.

This rearrangement joins TRBV18 to TRBJ2-3; 8 nucleotides line up with TRBD1. This CDR3 spans 16 amino acids. Germline V gives CDR1 KGHSH, CDR2 LQKENI. V shed 1 base and J 0 bases; nucleotides not matched to a gene: 3. This chain's CDR3 is CASSPRTGLSTDTQYF. In DNA, the CDR3 is TGTGCCAGCTCACCACGGACAGGGTTGAGCACAGATACGCAGTATTTT.

The rearrangement joins TRBV9 to TRBJ2-3; D is perhaps TRBD2 (6 bases). V lost 4 bases to trimming and J lost 5 bases, with 20 bases between them. Per the germline V gene, CDR1 is SGDLS and CDR2 is YYNGEE. The CDR3 contains 16 residues. CDR3 sequence (DNA): TGTGCCAGCAGCCACACGCTCCGGGACTTTGTAGATACGCAGTATTTT. Translated: CASSHTLRDFVDTQYF.

Many counts were recorded for this clonotype. The chain is built from TRBV6-1 and TRBJ1-1, with TRBD1 matching 8 bases. The CDR3 spans 16 residues. The trim removed 7 bases at V and 4 bases at J, leaving 14 bases unmatched. Germline V lookup: CDR1 MNHNS, CDR2 SASEGT. The CDR3 nucleotides read TGTGCCAGCATTTCCTCGGGACAGGCCTGGATCACTGAAGCTTTCTTT. This gives the protein CASISSGQAWITEAFF.

This CDR3 reads CASSPYGNSPLHF. The CDR3 DNA sequence: TGCGCCAGCAGCCCCTACGGGAATTCACCCCTCCACTTT. The V call is TRBV5-1, the J call TRBJ1-6; D is uncertain. The CDR3 is 13 residues long. Trimming removed 4 bases at V and 7 bases at J, with 9 bases between. CDR1 and CDR2 (germline): SGHRS, YFSETQ.

The chain has TRBV7-9 and TRBJ2-2; D possibly matches TRBD1 or TRBD2 (5 bases each). Germline V gives CDR1 SEHNR, CDR2 FQNEAQ (reference sequence). V was pared by 7 bases and J by 2 bases, with 17 bases between. The CDR3 consists of 16 residues. The chain's CDR3 is CASTTPGAPNTGELFF. The CDR3 DNA is TGTGCCAGCACCACTCCCGGGGCCCCTAACACCGGGGAGCTGTTTTTT. Full variable domain (rest looked up from reference TRBV7-9 and TRBJ2-2): DTGVSQNPRHKITKRGQNVTFRCDPISEHNRLYWYRQTLGQGPEFLTYFQNEAQLEKSRLLSDRFSAERPKGSFSTLEIQRTEQGDSAMYLCASTTPGAPNTGELFFGEGSRLTVL.

The V and J genes are TRBV12-5 and TRBJ1-1; a weak D match, TRBD1 (5 bases). The length of the CDR3 is 17 residues. V lost 0 bases and J lost 5, with 19 bases in between. The V gene's germline CDR1 is LGHNT and CDR2 FRNRAP. The CDR3 is CASGLVGVGGRRTEAFF. The CDR3, as DNA: TGTGCTAGTGGTTTGGTGGGGGTGGGTGGGCGGCGGACTGAAGCTTTCTTT.

J is TRBJ1-1 and V is TRBV5-6, with a tentative D call TRBD1 (5 bases). Trimming removed 3 bases from V and 6 bases from J, with 18 bases in between. Germline V lookup: CDR1 SGHDT, CDR2 YYEEEE. There are 15 residues in the CDR3. The CDR3 DNA is TGTGCCAGCAGCTGGGACCCCTCGGCGAGACCTGAAGCTTTCTTT. Protein sequence: CASSWDPSARPEAFF.

This clonotype came up once. This rearrangement joins TRBV7-9 to TRBJ2-6; D is unclear. Germline-derived CDR1 and CDR2 are SEHNR and FQNEAQ (reference sequence). The CDR3 runs to 15 residues. V lost 6 bases and J 0 bases, leaving 9 bases between the germline ends. This CDR3 reads CASSDTASGANVLTF. Here the CDR3 DNA reads TGTGCCAGCAGTGACACCGCCTCTGGGGCCAACGTCCTGACTTTC.

This clonotype was detected ten times or more. The chain carries TRBV12-3 or TRBV12-4 and TRBJ1-3; the D is unclear. Trimming took 5 bases from V and 0 from J, leaving 14 bases between them. CDR3 length: 16 amino acids. CDR3 protein: CASSVKLISSGNTIYF. For the CDR3, the DNA is TGTGCCAGCAGTGTGAAACTGATAAGCTCTGGAAACACCATATATTTT.